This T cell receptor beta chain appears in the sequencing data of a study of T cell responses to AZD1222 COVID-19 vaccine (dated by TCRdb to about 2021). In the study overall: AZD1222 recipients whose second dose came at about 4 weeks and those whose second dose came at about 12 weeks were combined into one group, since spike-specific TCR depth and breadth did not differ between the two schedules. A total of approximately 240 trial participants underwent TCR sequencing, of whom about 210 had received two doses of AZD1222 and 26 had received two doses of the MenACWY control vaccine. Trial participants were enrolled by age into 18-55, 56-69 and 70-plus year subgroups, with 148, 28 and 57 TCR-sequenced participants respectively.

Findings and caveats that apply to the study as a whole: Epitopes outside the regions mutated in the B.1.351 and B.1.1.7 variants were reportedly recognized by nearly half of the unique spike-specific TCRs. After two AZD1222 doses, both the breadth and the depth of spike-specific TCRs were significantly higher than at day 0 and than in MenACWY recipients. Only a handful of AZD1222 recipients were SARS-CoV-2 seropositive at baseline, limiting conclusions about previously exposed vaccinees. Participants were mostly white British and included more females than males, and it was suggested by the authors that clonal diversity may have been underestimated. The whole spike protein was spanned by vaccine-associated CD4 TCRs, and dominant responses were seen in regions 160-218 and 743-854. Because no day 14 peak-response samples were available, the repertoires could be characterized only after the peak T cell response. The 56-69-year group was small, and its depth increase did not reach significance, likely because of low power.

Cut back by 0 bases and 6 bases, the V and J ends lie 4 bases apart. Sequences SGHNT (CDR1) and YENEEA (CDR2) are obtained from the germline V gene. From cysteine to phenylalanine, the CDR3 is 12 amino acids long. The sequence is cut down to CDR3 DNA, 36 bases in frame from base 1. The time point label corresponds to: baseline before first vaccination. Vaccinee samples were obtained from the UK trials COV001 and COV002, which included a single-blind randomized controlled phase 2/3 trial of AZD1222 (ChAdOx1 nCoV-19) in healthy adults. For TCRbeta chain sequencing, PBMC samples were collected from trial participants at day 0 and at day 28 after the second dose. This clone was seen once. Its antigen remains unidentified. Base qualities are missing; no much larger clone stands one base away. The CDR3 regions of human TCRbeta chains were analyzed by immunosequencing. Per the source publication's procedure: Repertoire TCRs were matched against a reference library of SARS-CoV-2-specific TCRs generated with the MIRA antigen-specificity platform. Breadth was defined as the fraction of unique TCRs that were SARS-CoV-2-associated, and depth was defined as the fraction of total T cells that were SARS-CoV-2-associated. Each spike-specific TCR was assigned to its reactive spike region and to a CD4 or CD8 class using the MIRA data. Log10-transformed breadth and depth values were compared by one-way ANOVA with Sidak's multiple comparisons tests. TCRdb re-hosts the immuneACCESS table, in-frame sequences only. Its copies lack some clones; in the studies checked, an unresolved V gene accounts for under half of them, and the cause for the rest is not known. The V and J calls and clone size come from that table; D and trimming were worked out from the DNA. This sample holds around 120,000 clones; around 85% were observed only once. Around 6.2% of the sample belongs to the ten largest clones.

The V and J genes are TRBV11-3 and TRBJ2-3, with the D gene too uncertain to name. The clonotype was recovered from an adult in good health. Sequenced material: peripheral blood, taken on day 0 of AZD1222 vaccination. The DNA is TGTGCCAGCAGCTTAGAGGAGGATACGCAGTATTTT. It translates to CASSLEEDTQYF.